The 8 T cell receptor beta chains below all came from one sample that was sequenced in a study of cytomegalovirus exposure and HLA in healthy donors. PCR employed 60 Vbeta and 13 Jbeta primers. Profiling relied on immunoSEQ multiplex PCR, and the TCRdb table lists in-frame clones only, not all of them. The table shows 200,000 to 250,000 clones, with about 80% occurring only once. The sample comprised PBMCs. These receptors were taken from a woman aged 55-70 years in good health and CMV-seropositive.

The rearrangement uses TRBV28 and TRBJ2-1; 13 nucleotides agree with TRBD2. After removal of 8 bases from V and 7 bases from J, the junction contained 5 bases not matched to a gene. The CDR3 runs to 14 residues. Germline loops: CDR1 MDHEN, CDR2 SYDVKM. The CDR3 DNA is TGTGCCAGCGGGGGACTAGCGGGAATGAATGAGCAGTTCTTC. Translation gives CASGGLAGMNEQFF.

V is TRBV5-1 and J is TRBJ2-2; 8 nucleotides align to TRBD1. Germline CDR1 is SGHRS and CDR2 is YFSETQ. V lost 0 bases to trimming and J lost 4 bases; unmatched junction nucleotides: 5. This CDR3 spans 16 amino acids. The CDR3 loop is CASSLAGQGVTGELFF. CDR3 in DNA: TGCGCCAGCAGCTTGGCCGGACAGGGCGTCACCGGGGAGCTGTTTTTT.

The chain couples TRBV19 to TRBJ1-2; the D is unclear. The CDR3 is made up of 13 amino acids. Germline-derived CDR1 and CDR2 are LNHDA and SQIVND (reference sequence). The V gene lost 7 bases and the J gene lost 8 bases, with 17 bases spanning the gap. The CDR3 nucleotides are TGTGCCAGTATCACCGGACGGACGGGGGGCTACACCTTC. Its protein is CASITGRTGGYTF. The full variable domain, in which reference TRBV19 and TRBJ1-2 provide the parts outside the CDR3, is DGGITQSPKYLFRKEGQNVTLSCEQNLNHDAMYWYRQDPGQGLRLIYYSQIVNDFQKGDIAEGYSVSREKKESFPLTVTSAQKNPTAFYLCASITGRTGGYTFGSGTRLTVV.

The gene calls are TRBV7-9 and TRBJ2-7, with D perhaps TRBD1 (6 bases). V lost 5 bases and J lost 1, with 15 bases in between. Germline CDR1 is SEHNR and CDR2 is FQNEAQ (reference sequence). This CDR3 contains 15 residues. The CDR3 nucleotides are TGTGCCAGCAGCCGTCGGACAGTATTATCCTACGAGCAGTACTTC. Protein product: CASSRRTVLSYEQYF.

The chain recombines TRBV28 with TRBJ1-5, with D perhaps matching TRBD1 (5 bases). The CDR3 runs 15 residues. Per germline, CDR1 MDHEN and CDR2 SYDVKM. Trimming removed 6 bases from V and 0 bases from J, with 12 bases in between. In nucleotides, the CDR3 is TGTGCCAGCAGCGACAGCGGGGATAGCAATCAGCCCCAGCATTTT. It translates to CASSDSGDSNQPQHF. Complete variable domain (other parts from reference TRBV28 and TRBJ1-5): DVKVTQSSRYLVKRTGEKVFLECVQDMDHENMFWYRQDPGLGLRLIYFSYDVKMKEKGDIPEGYSVSREKKERFSLILESASTNQTSMYLCASSDSGDSNQPQHFGDGTRLSIL.

The genes are TRBV5-1 and TRBJ1-2; D is unresolved. There are 14 residues in the CDR3. CDR1 SGHRS and CDR2 YFSETQ come from the germline V gene. V lost 2 bases to trimming and J lost 8 bases, with 16 bases between them. CDR3 protein: CASSLSNREEGYTF. The DNA of the CDR3 is TGCGCCAGCAGCTTAAGCAATCGGGAGGAAGGCTACACCTTC.

A remark on this clone: Other nucleotide sequences from this sample produce the same CDR3. The J gene is TRBJ1-2, the V gene TRBV19, with D hard to call. The CDR3 runs to 12 residues. The germline V gene encodes CDR1 LNHDA and CDR2 SQIVND (reference sequence). Trimming left V 2 bases short and J 3 bases short, with 4 bases between. CDR3: CASSIRDYGYTF. Written as DNA, the CDR3 is TGTGCCAGTAGTATACGAGACTATGGCTACACCTTC.

V usage is TRBV12-5 and J usage is TRBJ2-6; 8 bases are a match to TRBD2. The V and J ends lost 6 bases and 2 bases, in that order; junction bases with no gene match: 6. The CDR3 loop spans 16 amino acids. Germline-derived CDR1 and CDR2 are LGHNT and FRNRAP. CDR3: CASGPSGGAGANVLTF. For the CDR3, the DNA is TGTGCTAGTGGGCCCAGCGGGGGAGCTGGGGCCAACGTCCTGACTTTC.